Following are 2 T cell receptor beta chains from one sample sequenced in a study of beta chain features in type 1 diabetes. Study-level results: TCRB CDR3s were moderately but significantly shorter in Type 1 diabetes patients in all four CD4+ subsets.

What these receptors recognize is not known. Expressed TCRB transcripts were sequenced, since all the RNA that had been isolated was reverse transcribed. Produced via immunoSEQ multiplex PCR; TCRdb's table is partial and in-frame only. The sample has some 190,000 clones; approximately 8.1% are singletons. The source material was central memory CD4+ T cells from blood. The receptors come from a woman in her thirties or forties with type 1 diabetes.

The chain combines TRBV6-4 with TRBJ2-5, with TRBD2 matching 7 bases. The V and J ends lost 6 bases and 4 bases, in that order; junction bases with no gene match: 5. The germline V gene encodes CDR1 MRHNA and CDR2 SNTAGT. This CDR3 has 13 amino acids. The CDR3 DNA reads as TGTGCCAGCAGCCGAGCTAGCGGAGAGACCCAGTACTTC. It translates to CASSRASGETQYF.

This sequence joins TRBV9 and TRBJ1-2, with no clear D. This CDR3 comprises 13 residues. V was trimmed by 3 bases and J by 6 bases, leaving 12 bases between them. The germline V gene encodes CDR1 SGDLS and CDR2 YYNGEE. Here the CDR3 DNA reads TGTGCCAGCAGCGCATATACTCGGGATGGCTACACCTTC. This translates into CASSAYTRDGYTF.